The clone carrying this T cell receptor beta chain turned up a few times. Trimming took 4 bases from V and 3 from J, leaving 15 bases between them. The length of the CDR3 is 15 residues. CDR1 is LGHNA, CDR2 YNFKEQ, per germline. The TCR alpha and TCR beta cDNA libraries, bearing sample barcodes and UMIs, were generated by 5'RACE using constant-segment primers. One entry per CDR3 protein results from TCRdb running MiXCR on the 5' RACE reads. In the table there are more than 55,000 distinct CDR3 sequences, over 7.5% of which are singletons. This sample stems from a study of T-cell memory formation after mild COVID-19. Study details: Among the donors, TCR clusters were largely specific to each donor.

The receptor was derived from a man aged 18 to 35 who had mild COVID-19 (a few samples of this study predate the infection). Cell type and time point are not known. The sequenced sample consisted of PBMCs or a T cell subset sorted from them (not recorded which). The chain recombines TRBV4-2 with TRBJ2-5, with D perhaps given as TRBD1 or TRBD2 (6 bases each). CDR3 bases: TGTGCCAGCAGCCGAGGGGGGCCTCTTGAAGAGACCCAGTACTTC. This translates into CASSRGGPLEETQYF.